These 13 T cell receptor beta chains came from one sample sequenced in a study of blood T cell repertoires in COVID-19. Profiled with immunoSEQ multiplex PCR; TCRdb holds only in-frame clones, not every one. The sample lists 250,000 to 300,000 clones, approximately 91% occurring once. The sample was PBMCs or T cells enriched from blood (not recorded which). These receptors were taken from a young woman who had recovered from COVID-19.

CDR3 sequence reads: CASSLSGGVTQYF. The DNA of the CDR3 is TGTGCCAGCAGTTTGTCGGGCGGGGTGACGCAGTATTTT. The chain combines TRBV28 with TRBJ2-3, with D possibly being TRBD2 (6 bases). Deletions cut 3 bases from V and 9 bases from J, with 13 bases between. The V gene's germline CDR1 is MDHEN and CDR2 SYDVKM. The CDR3 spans 13 residues. The variable domain in full, with the rest retrieved from reference TRBV28 and TRBJ2-3, is DVKVTQSSRYLVKRTGEKVFLECVQDMDHENMFWYRQDPGLGLRLIYFSYDVKMKEKGDIPEGYSVSREKKERFSLILESASTNQTSMYLCASSLSGGVTQYFGPGTRLTVL.

This rearrangement joins TRBV10-3 to TRBJ1-2; TRBD1 matches at 7 bases. The CDR3 covers 14 residues. CDR1 is ENHRY and CDR2 is SYGVKD in the germline V gene. V lost 2 bases to trimming and J lost 4 bases; unmatched junction nucleotides: 4. In nucleotides, the CDR3 is TGTGCCATCAGTGAGAAGGGGGCGGGCTATGGCTACACCTTC. This encodes CAISEKGAGYGYTF.

The gene calls are TRBV7-9 and TRBJ2-1, with D possibly TRBD2 on 6 matching bases. In germline, CDR1 is SEHNR, CDR2 FQNEAQ (reference sequence). Trimming removed 7 bases at V and 5 bases at J, with 12 bases between. This CDR3 has 13 residues. The chain's CDR3 is CASTNPSDNEQFF. DNA of the CDR3: TGTGCCAGCACCAACCCTAGCGACAATGAGCAGTTCTTC.

This clone has just one count. The DNA of the CDR3 is TGTGCCAGCAGTTACTCGAACCAATCGAGGGTGTATCAGCCCCAGCATTTT. It encodes CASSYSNQSRVYQPQHF. This sequence joins TRBV6-2 or TRBV6-3 and TRBJ1-5; D unresolved. The CDR3 runs 17 residues. Trimming cost V 0 bases and J 5 bases, with 17 bases left between them. Per the germline V gene, CDR1 is MNHEY and CDR2 is SVGEGT.

The rearrangement joins TRBV29-1 to TRBJ1-1; no clear D. V was clipped by 4 bases and J by 8 bases, with 8 bases between them. Looked up from germline, CDR1 is SQVTM and CDR2 is ANQGSEA. The CDR3 contains 10 residues. CDR3 amino acids: CSVVLREAFF. CDR3 nucleotide sequence: TGCAGCGTTGTGCTCAGAGAAGCTTTCTTT. Looking up the rest from reference TRBV29-1 and TRBJ1-1 gives the full variable domain: SAVISQKPSRDICQRGTSLTIQCQVDSQVTMMFWYRQQPGQSLTLIATANQGSEATYESGFVIDKFPISRPNLTFSTLTVSNMSPEDSSIYLCSVVLREAFFGQGTRLTVV.

The rearrangement uses TRBV5-1 and TRBJ1-1; D is ambiguous. The germline gives CDR1 SGHRS, CDR2 YFSETQ. V shed 5 bases and J shed 6 bases, with 14 bases lying between them. The CDR3 has 13 amino acids. CDR3 loop: CASSPKWPSEAFF. CDR3 bases: TGCGCCAGCAGTCCCAAGTGGCCTTCTGAAGCTTTCTTT.

The chain links TRBV9 to TRBJ1-2; perhaps TRBD1 as D (5 bases). Germline V gene data show CDR1 as SGDLS and CDR2 as YYNGEE. The CDR3 covers 13 residues. Trimming shortened V by 3 bases and J by 6 bases, and 12 bases separated the two germline ends. This CDR3 reads CASSDGGGDGYTF. For the CDR3, the DNA is TGTGCCAGCAGCGATGGGGGAGGAGATGGCTACACCTTC.

V usage is TRBV6-2 or TRBV6-3 and J usage is TRBJ1-5, with TRBD1 matching 9 bases. V shed 0 bases, J shed 5 bases, and the junction held 5 bases outside the gene matches. CDR1 is MNHEY, CDR2 SVGEGT, per germline. The CDR3 runs 16 residues. CDR3 in amino acids: CASSYSKTGGYQPQHF. The CDR3, as DNA: TGTGCCAGCAGTTACTCGAAGACAGGGGGATATCAGCCCCAGCATTTT.

This chain connects TRBV2 to TRBJ2-5; TRBD2 aligns across 13 bases. This CDR3 is built from 15 residues. The germline V gene encodes CDR1 SNHLY and CDR2 FYNNEI. Trimming cost V 6 bases and J 7 bases; bases outside gene matches: 8. CDR3 DNA: TGTGCCAGCAGACTAGGGACTAGCGGGGAGGGGACCCAGTACTTC. It encodes CASRLGTSGEGTQYF.

V usage is TRBV30 and J usage is TRBJ1-6; no clear D gene. CDR3 length equals 16 residues. Trimming pared 4 bases from V and 0 bases from J, leaving 13 bases between. Germline V CDR1 and CDR2: GTSNPN, SVGIG (reference sequence). The CDR3 loop is CAWKSAGFSYNSPLHF. The DNA of the CDR3 is TGTGCCTGGAAGTCAGCGGGGTTCTCCTATAATTCACCCCTCCACTTT.

The chain couples TRBV19 to TRBJ1-5, with D perhaps TRBD1 (6 bases). V was clipped by 6 bases and J by 0 bases, with 12 bases between them. The germline gives CDR1 LNHDA, CDR2 SQIVND (reference sequence). The CDR3 length is 15 residues. CDR3: CASSIGQISNQPQHF. DNA for the CDR3: TGTGCCAGTAGCATCGGACAGATTAGCAATCAGCCCCAGCATTTT.

The J gene is TRBJ2-2, the V gene TRBV28; D is possibly TRBD1 (5 bases). The germline V and J ends were trimmed by 2 bases and 4 bases, with 17 bases remaining between them. The CDR3 runs 17 residues. Germline CDR1 MDHEN, CDR2 SYDVKM. DNA of the CDR3: TGTGCCAGCAGTTTAAGTTCAGGGTATACGGGCACCGGGGAGCTGTTTTTT. It is translated as CASSLSSGYTGTGELFF.

V and J are TRBV11-2 and TRBJ1-1; tentatively, D is TRBD1 (6 bases). The germline V gene has CDR1 SGHAT and CDR2 FQNNGV. The CDR3 spans 13 residues. Deletions cut 0 bases from V and 7 bases from J, with 9 bases between. CDR3 protein: CASSLDTDSEAFF. CDR3 DNA: TGTGCCAGCAGCTTAGATACGGACAGTGAAGCTTTCTTT.